Listed below are T cell receptor beta chains from one sample, sequenced in a study of vaccination effects on CD4 cells after COVID-19. Clones were read by immunoSEQ multiplex PCR, and TCRdb kept only the in-frame ones, dropping some. The sample records roughly 64,000 clones, 70% to 85% being singletons. These receptors lack a known antigen. The sequencing used CD4+ T cells from PBMCs cultured without peptide, collected before COVID-19 vaccination. Every receptor here comes from a human donor who had a prior SARS-CoV-2 infection. CDR3s include the opening cysteine and the closing phenylalanine or tryptophan. D genes are given only for firm matches. Clone sizes are given selectively: once, few, many, or a class where the clone is expanded.

13,NA,TRBV10-3,TRBJ1-2,NA,CATEGSAGYGYTF,TGTGCCACTGAGGGGAGCGCTGGCTATGGCTACACCTTC
15,NA,TRBV9,TRBJ2-2,NA,CASSVVGFNTGELFF,TGTGCCAGCAGCGTAGTCGGATTCAACACCGGGGAGCTGTTTTTT
15,TRBD2,TRBV18,TRBJ2-1,NA,CASSPQRERENEQFF,TGTGCCAGCTCACCGCAGCGGGAGAGGGAAAATGAGCAGTTCTTC
12,NA,TRBV6-1,TRBJ2-7,once,CASSETIGGQYF,TGTGCCAGCAGTGAAACAATAGGGGGGCAGTACTTC
13,NA,TRBV18,TRBJ1-2,few,CASSPREFYGYTF,TGTGCCAGCTCACCACGGGAATTCTATGGCTACACCTTC
12,NA,TRBV12-5,TRBJ1-1,NA,CASGAVMGLAFF,TGTGCTAGTGGTGCGGTCATGGGGCTAGCTTTCTTT
16,NA,TRBV5-1,TRBJ2-7,medium-sized,CASSFMYKGSSYEQYF,TGCGCCAGCAGCTTTATGTACAAAGGAAGTTCCTACGAGCAGTACTTC
13,NA,TRBV29-1,TRBJ2-3,NA,CSAKWGHTDTQYF,TGCAGCGCCAAGTGGGGGCACACAGATACGCAGTATTTT
18,NA,TRBV7-2,TRBJ1-2,NA,CASSLVIGSGGDLYGYTF,TGTGCCAGCAGCTTAGTTATCGGGTCGGGGGGTGACCTATATGGCTACACCTTC
14,NA,TRBV28,TRBJ2-2,NA,CASIREINTGELFF,TGTGCCAGCATCAGGGAGATCAACACCGGGGAGCTGTTTTTT
15,NA,TRBV19,TRBJ2-2,NA,CASSIGVVGTGELFF,TGTGCCAGTAGTATTGGGGTCGTTGGGACCGGGGAGCTGTTTTTT
13,NA,TRBV6-5,TRBJ2-5,NA,CASSYSLAQTQYF,TGTGCCAGCAGTTACTCTCTAGCACAGACCCAGTACTTC
16,TRBD1,TRBV5-1,TRBJ1-6,NA,CASSLAGTGNGSPLHF,TGCGCCAGCAGCTTGGCCGGGACAGGGAATGGTTCACCCCTCCACTTT
14,NA,TRBV5-8,TRBJ1-5,NA,CASSLLIINQPQHF,TGTGCCAGCAGCTTGCTCATAATCAATCAGCCCCAGCATTTT
14,NA,TRBV19,TRBJ2-1,NA,CASRRRGGSNEQFF,TGTGCCAGTCGGCGCAGGGGTGGGTCCAATGAGCAGTTCTTC
13,NA,TRBV12-3/TRBV12-4,TRBJ2-5,NA,CASSRDRRETQYF,TGTGCCAGCAGCCGGGACCGGAGGGAGACCCAGTACTTC
15,NA,TRBV6-5,TRBJ2-3,NA,CASTRRGDGVDTQYF,TGTGCCAGCACCCGGAGAGGGGACGGTGTAGATACGCAGTATTTT
13,NA,TRBV6-6,TRBJ1-2,NA,CASTLRGGSTYTF,TGTGCCAGCACCCTGAGAGGGGGTTCCACCTACACCTTC
18,TRBD2,TRBV7-3,TRBJ2-3,NA,CASSLLGGGPSSTDTQYF,TGTGCCAGCAGCTTATTGGGCGGGGGGCCGTCTAGCACAGATACGCAGTATTTT
14,NA,TRBV20-1,TRBJ2-2,NA,CSASPGGEPGELFF,TGCAGTGCTAGTCCCGGGGGAGAACCCGGGGAGCTGTTTTTT
12,NA,TRBV3-1/TRBV3-2,TRBJ2-3,NA,CASSQDTDTQYF,TGTGCCAGCAGCCAAGATACAGATACGCAGTATTTT
15,TRBD2,TRBV5-4,TRBJ2-3,NA,CASSLTLAATDTQYF,TGTGCCAGCAGCTTGACTCTAGCGGCCACAGATACGCAGTATTTT
13,NA,TRBV30,TRBJ1-1,NA,CAWKNSLNTEAFF,TGTGCCTGGAAGAACAGCCTGAACACTGAAGCTTTCTTT
10,NA,TRBV29-1,TRBJ1-2,NA,CSVLNYGYTF,TGCAGCGTGCTGAACTATGGCTACACCTTC
15,TRBD1,TRBV2,TRBJ1-2,NA,CASRGFGQGYYGYTF,TGTGCCAGCAGGGGCTTCGGACAGGGTTACTATGGCTACACCTTC
12,TRBD1,TRBV6-5,TRBJ1-2,NA,CASTGQFYGYTF,TGTGCCAGCACGGGACAGTTCTATGGCTACACCTTC
15,TRBD1,TRBV5-4,TRBJ2-5,NA,CASRQKGTAQETQYF,TGTGCCAGCAGACAAAAAGGGACAGCCCAAGAGACCCAGTACTTC